This T cell receptor (beta chain) is from a study of cytotoxic CD8 clonotypes in ibrutinib-treated CLL. Study in general: Response sampling came at median 12 months of treatment, ranging 6 to 36 months. Study findings and constraints: Treatment left the uncommon public clonotypes either contracted or stable in frequency. Investigators sampled sustained-remission and progressing patients at differing times.

Points on this clone: The antigen is not known.

This table comes from immunoSEQ multiplex PCR, and its TCRdb copy is limited to in-frame clones, with some not included. The repertoire holds some 350,000 clones, with over 60% as singletons. The CDR3 is 15 residues long. Trimming took off 2 bases at V and 8 bases at J, with 16 bases between the two ends. Germline CDR1 and CDR2: SGHAT and FQNNGV. From cryopreserved PBMCs came around 2 micrograms of genomic DNA used for TCR beta libraries. This TCR was sampled from a human donor with chronic lymphocytic leukemia. The sample in question was PBMCs, obtained after 36 months of ibrutinib treatment. V is TRBV11-2 and J is TRBJ2-1; D uncertain. The CDR3 DNA reads TGTGCCAGCAGCTTATTGCTGTCGGGCGGCGATGAGCAGTTCTTC. The encoded protein is CASSLLLSGGDEQFF.